The T cell receptor beta chain under discussion was sequenced for a study of blood T cell repertoires in COVID-19. For the study at large: COVID-19 samples from acute and convalescent phases originated in the United States, Italy and Spain. From T cells, B-cell-depleted T cells, or PBMCs came the material, which was cDNA or gDNA.

Sequencing used immunoSEQ multiplex PCR; TCRdb keeps in-frame clones, though not all of them. The table has 150,000 to 200,000 clones, about 85% seen once. This CDR3 contains 14 residues. CDR1 DFQATT and CDR2 SNEGSKA come from the germline V gene (reference sequence). The ends were cut back, 3 bases at V and 0 bases at J, with 11 bases in the middle. The V call is TRBV20-1, the J call TRBJ1-1, with unresolved D. The specimen sequenced was peripheral blood. The sequence came from a woman of 80 years or more in a cohort sampled during active or convalescent COVID-19. CDR3 nucleotide sequence: TGCAGTGCTAGTATTCCCAGGATGAACACTGAAGCTTTCTTT. This sequence encodes CSASIPRMNTEAFF.